This T cell receptor beta chain is from a study of T cells in Graves' hyperthyroidism and ophthalmopathy. This CDR3 contains 13 residues. Germline loops: CDR1 DFQATT, CDR2 SNEGSKA (reference sequence). V lost 3 bases to trimming and J lost 3 bases; unmatched junction nucleotides: 0. What was amplified from RNA transcripts were TCR beta CDR3 regions. When the TCR CDR3 underwent first-round RT-PCR, the HTBI primer set was used. TCRdb ran MiXCR on the multiplex PCR reads and lists one entry per CDR3 protein. There are 300,000 to 450,000 distinct CDR3 sequences in the sample; approximately 12% occur only once, and around 21% lies in the top ten. Hyperthyroidism was newly diagnosed in patients aged 18 to 65 (duration under 2 months). Uncontrolled infection, other autoimmune disease, pregnancy and lactation each barred patients from inclusion. Initially, at the first diagnosis of hyperthyroidism and before any ophthalmopathy symptoms, blood was sampled. The authors took PBMCs from roughly 9.3 ml fresh peripheral blood.

The table lists this clonotype with many counts. Source material: blood. This sequence joins TRBV20-1 and TRBJ2-7; 12 positions match TRBD2. This sequence originates from a man between 25 and 39 years old with Graves' hyperthyroidism that later progressed to Graves' ophthalmopathy. CDR3 DNA sequence: TGCAGTGCTAGGGGACTAGCGGGCTACGAGCAGTACTTC. This gives the protein CSARGLAGYEQYF.